A single TCR beta chain is shown here with its context. Antigen unknown. TCRdb independently ran MiXCR on the RT-PCR reads; one entry per CDR3 protein. The table shows around 710,000 distinct CDR3 sequences, with roughly 13% occurring only once. This record comes from a study of response to subunit inactivated influenza vaccine. Study-level results: Authors suggested each seasonal flu vaccination may recruit only limited numbers of new T cells.

Germline lookup yields CDR1 MNHEY and CDR2 SMNVEV (reference sequence). This CDR3 is built from 14 residues. V trimming: 5 bases; J trimming: 6 bases; junction bases outside the gene matches: 9. The chain carries TRBV27 and TRBJ2-5; TRBD1 aligns across 7 bases. The sequencing used PBMCs from blood, collected 14 to 15 days before vaccination. The sequence came from a man aged 45-60 years who received an inactivated influenza vaccine. CDR3 in amino acids: CASSNQQGMKTQYF. CDR3 nucleotides: TGTGCCAGCAGTAATCAACAGGGGATGAAGACCCAGTACTTC.